The 4 T cell receptor beta chains below all came from one sample that was sequenced in a study of CD8+ T cells in alopecia areata (dated by TCRdb to 2016 to 2019). The time point label for this specimen denotes: about 4 weeks on oral tofacitinib. Taken with the paper, the label for treatment or condition translates to: oral pan-JAK inhibitor, 5-10 mg twice daily. Libraries were constructed by the immunoSEQ multiplex PCR assay. RNA was extracted from all samples and reverse transcribed into cDNA, which served as template for TCR sequencing. In TCRdb, the immuneACCESS table is reduced to in-frame sequences with V and J assigned. These tables do not hold every clone; where another copy was compared, an unresolved V gene accounts for under half, and the others remain unexplained. In this sample the table shows around 120,000 clones, around 58% of which occur a single time. The top ten constitute more than 25% of the sample.

Material: CD8+ T cells sorted from blood, obtained at week 4, from a patient treated with tofacitinib. These receptors came from a human donor with alopecia areata.

The chain has TRBV29-1 and TRBJ2-7; D tentatively fits TRBD1 or TRBD2 (5 bases each). This CDR3 spans 13 amino acids. The germline V gene has CDR1 SQVTM and CDR2 ANQGSEA. The V end lost 3 bases, the J end lost 5 bases, and 14 bases lay between the germline ends. The CDR3: CSVEFPGRHEQYF. For the CDR3, the DNA is TGCAGCGTTGAGTTCCCAGGGAGACACGAGCAGTACTTC.

The CDR3 nucleotides read TGTGCCAGCAGCATCCTTATCAGTGATGAGCAGTTCTTC. It yields the protein CASSILISDEQFF. J is TRBJ2-1 and V is TRBV7-9; no definite D call. The CDR3 length is 13 residues. Germline values: CDR1 SEHNR, CDR2 FQNEAQ (reference sequence). Trimming took 5 bases from V and 8 from J, leaving 13 bases between them.

This sequence joins TRBV7-8 and TRBJ2-3, with TRBD2 as a possible D gene (5 bases). V was cut by 5 bases and J by 8 bases, with 17 bases left in between. CDR1 SGHVS and CDR2 FQNEAQ come from the germline V gene. The length of the CDR3 is 14 residues. The CDR3 region is CASSPEGGTSTQYF. CDR3 bases: TGTGCCAGCAGCCCAGAGGGTGGCACCAGTACGCAGTATTTT.

This chain connects TRBV14 to TRBJ1-2; D might be TRBD1 (6 bases). CDR1 is SGHDN and CDR2 is FVKESK in the germline V gene. The CDR3 has 15 amino acids. Trimming pared 5 bases from V and 2 bases from J, leaving 15 bases between. CDR3 residues: CASSYLTTGNYGYTF. In DNA, the CDR3 is TGTGCCAGCAGCTACCTGACGACAGGAAACTATGGCTACACCTTC.